The 5 T cell receptor beta chains given below trace back to one sample, sequenced in a study of blood T cell repertoires in COVID-19. Produced via immunoSEQ multiplex PCR; TCRdb's table is partial and in-frame only. This sample yields a few hundred thousand clones, of which more than 70% are seen a single time; roughly 6.9% belongs to the top ten. The sequencing input was peripheral blood. These receptors were collected from a woman aged 30 to 39 who had recovered from COVID-19.

The sample holds a few counts of this clone. This rearrangement joins TRBV7-9 to TRBJ1-6; D is ambiguous. This CDR3 comprises 16 residues. Trimming stripped 3 bases from V and 3 bases from J, with 12 bases between. Germline CDR1 and CDR2: SEHNR and FQNEAQ (reference sequence). The CDR3 DNA follows: TGTGCCAGCAGCTTCGGAGGATTTAACTATAATTCACCCCTCCACTTT. This sequence encodes CASSFGGFNYNSPLHF.

This sequence joins TRBV7-2 and TRBJ2-5; 10 positions agree with TRBD2. J was trimmed by 4 bases and V by 1 base; bases with no gene match: 6. This CDR3 spans 16 amino acids. CDR1 is SGHTA, CDR2 FQGNSA, per germline. Written as DNA, the CDR3 is TGTGCCAGCAGCTTAGTACAGCGGGGGGGCTCAGAGACCCAGTACTTC. Translating gives CASSLVQRGGSETQYF.

The chain employs TRBV7-8 and TRBJ1-5; D gene ambiguous. Trimming took 5 bases from V and 5 from J, leaving 7 bases between them. Germline assignment: CDR1 SGHVS and CDR2 FQNEAQ. This CDR3 is 12 amino acids long. CDR3 sequence: CASSLADQPQHF. The CDR3, as DNA: TGTGCCAGCAGCCTCGCGGATCAGCCCCAGCATTTT.

The chain recombines TRBV4-1 with TRBJ2-3; 8 nucleotides match TRBD2. V shed 4 bases and J 3 bases; nucleotides not matched to a gene: 12. This CDR3 has 17 residues. Germline loops: CDR1 MGHRA, CDR2 YSYEKL. CDR3 sequence: CASSRNTGGAGTDTQYF. The CDR3, as DNA: TGCGCCAGCAGCCGAAATACCGGGGGGGCAGGAACAGATACGCAGTATTTT.

The chain uses TRBV6-5 and TRBJ1-1, with a weak D call TRBD1 (5 bases). With 5 bases removed from V and 5 bases from J, the gap between germline ends came to 15 bases. This CDR3 is built from 14 residues. Looked up from germline, CDR1 is MNHEY and CDR2 is SVGAGI. CDR3 sequence reads: CASSSTGIGTEAFF. CDR3 nucleotide sequence: TGTGCCAGCAGTAGTACAGGAATCGGTACTGAAGCTTTCTTT.